This T cell receptor (beta chain) was retrieved from a study of cytomegalovirus exposure and HLA in healthy donors. General study findings and limits: The study designated about 160 TCR beta chains cytomegalovirus-associated. Presence/absence analyses took donor sequencing depth as roughly uniform. Most sequenced TCRs were rare (though some public TCRs occurred in many donors).

Germline values: CDR1 GTSNPN, CDR2 SVGIG (reference sequence). The germline V and J ends were trimmed by 0 bases and 1 base, with 2 bases remaining between them. The CDR3 length is 12 residues. Of note for this clone: Its cognate antigen is unknown.

PCR involved 60 Vbeta and 13 Jbeta primers. Here immunoSEQ multiplex PCR was the method, and the copy in TCRdb shows in-frame clones only, minus some. Of about 190,000 clones in the sample, around nine tenths were seen once. The J gene is TRBJ2-3, the V gene TRBV30; D is uncertain. This TCR was sampled from a woman aged 18 to 35 in good health and CMV-seronegative. Sample: PBMCs. CDR3 bases: TGTGCCTGGAGTGTCGGCACAGATACGCAGTATTTT. This translates into CAWSVGTDTQYF.